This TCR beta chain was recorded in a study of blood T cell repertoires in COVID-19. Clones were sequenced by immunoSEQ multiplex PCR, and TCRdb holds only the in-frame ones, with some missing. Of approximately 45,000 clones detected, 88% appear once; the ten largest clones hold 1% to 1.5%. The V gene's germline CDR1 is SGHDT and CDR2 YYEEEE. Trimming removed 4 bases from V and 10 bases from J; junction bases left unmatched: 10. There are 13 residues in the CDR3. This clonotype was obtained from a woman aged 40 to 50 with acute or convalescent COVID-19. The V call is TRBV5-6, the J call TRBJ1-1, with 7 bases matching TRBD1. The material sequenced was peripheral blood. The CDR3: CASSLTDRAGAFF. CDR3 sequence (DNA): TGTGCCAGCAGCCTCACTGACAGGGCAGGAGCTTTCTTT.